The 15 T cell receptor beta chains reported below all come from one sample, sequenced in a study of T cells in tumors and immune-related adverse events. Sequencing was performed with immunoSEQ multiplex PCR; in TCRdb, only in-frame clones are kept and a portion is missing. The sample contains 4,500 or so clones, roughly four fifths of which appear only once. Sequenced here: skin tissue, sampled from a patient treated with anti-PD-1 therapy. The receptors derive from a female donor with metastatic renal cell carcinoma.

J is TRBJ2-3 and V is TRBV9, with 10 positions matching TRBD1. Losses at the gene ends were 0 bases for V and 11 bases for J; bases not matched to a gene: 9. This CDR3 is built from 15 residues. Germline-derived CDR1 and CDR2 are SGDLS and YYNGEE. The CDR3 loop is CASSVGQGARRQQYF. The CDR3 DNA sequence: TGTGCCAGCAGCGTAGGACAGGGGGCGAGGAGACAGCAGTATTTT.

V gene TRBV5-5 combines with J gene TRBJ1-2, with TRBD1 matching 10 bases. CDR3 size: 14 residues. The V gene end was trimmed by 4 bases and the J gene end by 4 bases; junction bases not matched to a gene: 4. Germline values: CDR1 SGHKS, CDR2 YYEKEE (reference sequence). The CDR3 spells CASSLRDRGYGYTF. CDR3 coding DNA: TGTGCCAGCAGCCTCCGGGACAGGGGCTATGGCTACACCTTC.

The CDR3 region has the DNA TGTGCCAGCAGCGAGGACCAATCCACAGATACGCAGTATTTT. Its translation is CASSEDQSTDTQYF. This chain joins TRBV7-9 and TRBJ2-3; D call uncertain. Deletions cut 5 bases from V and 2 bases from J, with 11 bases between. This CDR3 region has 14 residues. Germline assignment: CDR1 SEHNR and CDR2 FQNEAQ (reference sequence). The whole variable domain, filled in from reference TRBV7-9 and TRBJ2-3, reads DTGVSQNPRHKITKRGQNVTFRCDPISEHNRLYWYRQTLGQGPEFLTYFQNEAQLEKSRLLSDRFSAERPKGSFSTLEIQRTEQGDSAMYLCASSEDQSTDTQYFGPGTRLTVL.

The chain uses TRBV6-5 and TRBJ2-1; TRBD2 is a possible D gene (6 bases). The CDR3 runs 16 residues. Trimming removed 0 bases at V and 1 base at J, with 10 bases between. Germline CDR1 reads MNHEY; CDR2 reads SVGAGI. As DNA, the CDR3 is TGTGCCAGCAGTTACTCTTTGGGGGGTTCCTACAATGAGCAGTTCTTC. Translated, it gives CASSYSLGGSYNEQFF.

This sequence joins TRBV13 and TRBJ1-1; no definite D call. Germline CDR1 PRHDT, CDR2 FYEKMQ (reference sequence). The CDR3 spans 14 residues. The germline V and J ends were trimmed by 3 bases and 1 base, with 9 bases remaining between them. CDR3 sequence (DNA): TGTGCCAGCAGCTTCTGGGAGCAGAACACTGAAGCTTTCTTT. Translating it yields CASSFWEQNTEAFF.

This CDR3 is CASSLGRFNEQYF. The CDR3 bases are TGTGCCAGCAGCCTCGGGAGGTTCAACGAGCAGTACTTC. The chain couples TRBV6-5 to TRBJ2-7; 7 bases fit TRBD2. This CDR3 contains 13 residues. The V gene end was trimmed by 6 bases and the J gene end by 5 bases; junction bases not matched to a gene: 7. The germline CDR1 and CDR2 sequences are MNHEY and SVGAGI.

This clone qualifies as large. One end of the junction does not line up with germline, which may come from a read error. The CDR3 region has the DNA TGTGCCAGCAGCAACCCTGGACAGGTACGCTTT. It is translated as CASSNPGQVRF. The rearrangement links TRBV14 to TRBJ1-1; 7 positions match TRBD1. The CDR3 spans 11 residues. Germline-derived CDR1 and CDR2 are SGHDN and FVKESK.

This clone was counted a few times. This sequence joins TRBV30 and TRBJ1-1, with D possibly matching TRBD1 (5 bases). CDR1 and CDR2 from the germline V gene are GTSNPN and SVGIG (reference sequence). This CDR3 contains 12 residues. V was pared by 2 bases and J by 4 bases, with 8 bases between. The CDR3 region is CAWSTGGTEAFF. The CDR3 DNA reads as TGTGCCTGGAGTACGGGGGGCACTGAAGCTTTCTTT.

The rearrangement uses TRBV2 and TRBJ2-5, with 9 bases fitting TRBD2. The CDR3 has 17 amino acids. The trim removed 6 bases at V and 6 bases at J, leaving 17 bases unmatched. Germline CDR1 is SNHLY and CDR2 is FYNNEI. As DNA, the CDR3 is TGTGCCAGCAGCCAAACTCCCCCGCGGGGGGGCCGAAAGACCCAGTACTTC. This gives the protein CASSQTPPRGGRKTQYF. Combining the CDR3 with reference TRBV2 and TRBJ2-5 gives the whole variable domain EPEVTQTPSHQVTQMGQEVILRCVPISNHLYFYWYRQILGQKVEFLVSFYNNEISEKSEIFDDQFSVERPDGSNFTLKIRSTKLEDSAMYFCASSQTPPRGGRKTQYFGPGTRLLVL.

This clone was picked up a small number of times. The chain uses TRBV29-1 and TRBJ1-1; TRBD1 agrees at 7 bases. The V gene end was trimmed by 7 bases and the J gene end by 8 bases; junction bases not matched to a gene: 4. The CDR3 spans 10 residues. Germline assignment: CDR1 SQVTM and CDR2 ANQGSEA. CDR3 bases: TGCAGCGCAGGACAGGCCGAAGCTTTCTTT. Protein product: CSAGQAEAFF. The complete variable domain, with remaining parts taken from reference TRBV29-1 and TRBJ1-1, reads SAVISQKPSRDICQRGTSLTIQCQVDSQVTMMFWYRQQPGQSLTLIATANQGSEATYESGFVIDKFPISRPNLTFSTLTVSNMSPEDSSIYLCSAGQAEAFFGQGTRLTVV.

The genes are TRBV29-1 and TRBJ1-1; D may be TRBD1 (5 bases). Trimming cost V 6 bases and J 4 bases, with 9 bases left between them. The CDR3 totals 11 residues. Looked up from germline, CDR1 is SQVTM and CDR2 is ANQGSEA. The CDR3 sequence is CSVDQGTEAFF. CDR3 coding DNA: TGCAGCGTCGACCAGGGCACTGAAGCTTTCTTT.

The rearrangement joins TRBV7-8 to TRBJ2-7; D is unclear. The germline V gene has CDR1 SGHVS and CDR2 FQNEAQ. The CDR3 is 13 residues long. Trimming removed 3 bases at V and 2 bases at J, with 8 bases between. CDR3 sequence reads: CASSFPGPYEQYF. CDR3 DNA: TGTGCCAGCAGCTTCCCGGGTCCCTACGAGCAGTACTTC. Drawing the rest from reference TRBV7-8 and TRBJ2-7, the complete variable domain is GAGVSQSPRYKVAKRGQDVALRCDPISGHVSLFWYQQALGQGPEFLTYFQNEAQLDKSGLPSDRFFAERPEGSVSTLKIQRTQQEDSAVYLCASSFPGPYEQYFGPGTRLTVT.

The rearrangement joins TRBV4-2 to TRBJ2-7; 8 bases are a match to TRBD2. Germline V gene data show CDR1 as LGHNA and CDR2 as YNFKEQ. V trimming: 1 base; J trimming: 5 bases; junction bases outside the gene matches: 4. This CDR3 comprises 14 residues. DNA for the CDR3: TGTGCCAGCAGCCAAGCGGGGGGGGCCGACGAGCAGTACTTC. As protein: CASSQAGGADEQYF.

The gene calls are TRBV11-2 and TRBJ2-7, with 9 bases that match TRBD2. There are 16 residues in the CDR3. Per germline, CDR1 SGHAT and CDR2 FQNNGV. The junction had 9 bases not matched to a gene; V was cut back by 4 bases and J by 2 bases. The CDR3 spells CASSSPGTSPTYEQYF. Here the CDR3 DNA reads TGTGCCAGCAGCTCCCCCGGGACTAGCCCGACCTACGAGCAGTACTTC.

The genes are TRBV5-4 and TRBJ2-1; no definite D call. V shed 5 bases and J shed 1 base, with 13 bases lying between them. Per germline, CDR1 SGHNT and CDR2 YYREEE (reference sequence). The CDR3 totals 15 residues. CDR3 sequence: CASREEFQSYNEQFF. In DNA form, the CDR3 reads TGTGCCAGCAGAGAAGAATTCCAATCCTACAATGAGCAGTTCTTC.